These 17 T cell receptor beta chains originate from one sample sequenced in a study of OX40 agonist ivuxolimab in advanced cancers. The repertoire was sequenced with immunoSEQ multiplex PCR; TCRdb's copy has only in-frame clones and lacks some. The sample yields tens of thousands of clones, 83% seen once. The sequences come from CD4+ or CD8+ T cells sorted from blood, collected in a trial of the OX40 agonist ivuxolimab. The receptors were gathered from an adult with an advanced solid tumor such as melanoma, head and neck, liver or kidney cancer.

The V gene is TRBV4-1, the J gene TRBJ1-1, with 10 bases that match TRBD1. Germline trimming cut 7 bases from V and 4 bases from J; bases unmatched to any gene: 9. In germline, CDR1 is MGHRA, CDR2 YSYEKL. This CDR3 spans 15 amino acids. CDR3 coding DNA: TGCGCCAGCACCTTTGGGGACAGGGGTCGCACTGAAGCTTTCTTT. It codes for CASTFGDRGRTEAFF.

By share of the sample, this clone is medium-sized (0.01 to 0.1%). This sequence joins TRBV6-1 and TRBJ1-5; D gene ambiguous. Germline CDR1 and CDR2: MNHNS and SASEGT. V shed 2 bases and J shed 7 bases, with 9 bases lying between them. The CDR3 contains 13 residues. CDR3 in amino acids: CASSEPGRQPQHF. The CDR3 nucleotides read TGTGCCAGCAGTGAACCCGGGCGGCAGCCCCAGCATTTT.

The chain combines TRBV7-9 with TRBJ2-5, with 9 nucleotides matching TRBD2. Trimming removed 4 bases from V and 5 bases from J; junction bases left unmatched: 8. The CDR3 length is 15 residues. Germline CDR1 SEHNR, CDR2 FQNEAQ (reference sequence). The CDR3 loop is CASSYSGGPPETQYF. CDR3 bases: TGTGCCAGCAGCTATAGCGGGGGCCCTCCCGAGACCCAGTACTTC.

The CDR3 sequence is CASSYTTGVEQYF. The CDR3 DNA follows: TGTGCCAGCTCATATACGACAGGGGTCGAGCAGTACTTC. The chain is built from TRBV18 and TRBJ2-7; the match to TRBD1 covers 8 bases. There are 13 residues in the CDR3. Per germline, CDR1 KGHSH and CDR2 LQKENI. Unmatched junction bases numbered 6, after V lost 5 bases and J lost 6 bases.

The chain combines TRBV11-2 with TRBJ2-5; 7 bases map to TRBD2. Germline V gene lookup returns CDR1 SGHAT and CDR2 FQNNGV. V dropped 0 bases and J dropped 2; count of bases not matched to a gene: 6. The CDR3 is made up of 16 amino acids. For the CDR3, the DNA is TGTGCCAGCAGCTTAGAGTTGCCTAGCGGACAAGAGACCCAGTACTTC. This encodes CASSLELPSGQETQYF. Complete variable domain (other parts from reference TRBV11-2 and TRBJ2-5): EAGVAQSPRYKIIEKRQSVAFWCNPISGHATLYWYQQILGQGPKLLIQFQNNGVVDDSQLPKDRFSAERLKGVDSTLKIQPAKLEDSAVYLCASSLELPSGQETQYFGPGTRLLVL.

There are a few counts of this clone. The genes are TRBV5-1 and TRBJ2-1, with D tentatively TRBD1 (6 bases). With 4 bases removed from V and 5 bases from J, the gap between germline ends came to 10 bases. Germline V gene sequence: CDR1 SGHRS, CDR2 YFSETQ. This CDR3 has 13 residues. The CDR3 here is CASSGGVDNEQFF. The CDR3 DNA reads TGCGCCAGCAGCGGGGGCGTAGACAATGAGCAGTTCTTC.

CDR3 amino acids: CASSQTASSSTDTQYF. CDR3 sequence (DNA): TGTGCCAGCAGCCAAACAGCTAGCTCTAGCACAGATACGCAGTATTTT. The chain couples TRBV4-2 to TRBJ2-3, with D possibly being TRBD2 (5 bases). Germline V gives CDR1 LGHNA, CDR2 YNFKEQ. CDR3 size: 16 residues. The ends were cut back, 2 bases at V and 0 bases at J, with 12 bases in the middle.

CDR3 sequence reads: CASSSQDSNQPQHF. CDR3 coding DNA: TGTGCCAGCAGCAGCCAAGATAGCAATCAGCCCCAGCATTTT. This chain links TRBV7-3 with TRBJ1-5; D gene ambiguous. The V end lost 5 bases, the J end lost 0 bases, and 8 bases lay between the germline ends. There are 14 residues in the CDR3. Germline values: CDR1 SGHTA, CDR2 FQGTGA.

This rearrangement joins TRBV2 to TRBJ1-3; no definite D call. The CDR3 has 12 amino acids. Trimming shortened V by 8 bases and J by 1 base, and 6 bases separated the two germline ends. The germline V gene has CDR1 SNHLY and CDR2 FYNNEI. The CDR3 DNA reads TGTGCCAGCGGGGTTTCTGGAAACACCATATATTTT. This gives the protein CASGVSGNTIYF.

The chain links TRBV5-1 to TRBJ1-2; D is possibly TRBD1 (5 bases). V lost 0 bases to trimming and J lost 6 bases, with 15 bases between them. This CDR3 is 15 amino acids long. The germline gives CDR1 SGHRS, CDR2 YFSETQ. The DNA of the CDR3 is TGCGCCAGCAGCTTGGATCCAAAAGGGGTTAATGGCTACACCTTC. Translated: CASSLDPKGVNGYTF. Full variable domain (outside the CDR3, taken from reference TRBV5-1 and TRBJ1-2): KAGVTQTPRYLIKTRGQQVTLSCSPISGHRSVSWYQQTPGQGLQFLFEYFSETQRNKGNFPGRFSGRQFSNSRSEMNVSTLELGDSALYLCASSLDPKGVNGYTFGSGTRLTVV.

The rearrangement joins TRBV6-1 to TRBJ2-5, with 9 bases lining up with TRBD1. The J call is in doubt because the DNA end fits TRBJ2-7 better. Germline CDR1 reads MNHNS; CDR2 reads SASEGT. CDR3 length: 15 residues. The CDR3 spells CASRGSRQGGNEQYF. The DNA for the CDR3 is TGTGCCAGCAGAGGATCGCGACAGGGGGGAAACGAGCAGTACTTC.

This chain's CDR3 is CASSLAGQGAAEAFF. The CDR3 DNA reads as TGTGCCAGCAGCTTGGCGGGACAGGGGGCAGCTGAAGCTTTCTTT. The chain joins TRBV5-6 to TRBJ1-1, with 12 bases aligning to TRBD1. Germline V CDR1 and CDR2: SGHDT, YYEEEE. The CDR3 contains 15 residues. V trimming: 0 bases; J trimming: 6 bases; junction bases outside the gene matches: 3. Full variable domain (missing parts from reference TRBV5-6 and TRBJ1-1): DAGVTQSPTHLIKTRGQQVTLRCSPKSGHDTVSWYQQALGQGPQFIFQYYEEEERQRGNFPDRFSGHQFPNYSSELNVNALLLGDSALYLCASSLAGQGAAEAFFGQGTRLTVV.

The chain recombines TRBV2 with TRBJ2-7; D perhaps matches TRBD2 (5 bases). Germline CDR1 reads SNHLY; CDR2 reads FYNNEI. Trimming cost V 10 bases and J 0 bases, with 13 bases left between them. CDR3 length: 13 amino acids. Here the CDR3 reads CAMSTGFSYEQYF. In DNA form, the CDR3 reads TGTGCCATGTCGACGGGGTTCTCCTACGAGCAGTACTTC.

V gene TRBV7-9 combines with J gene TRBJ2-1; no reliable D call. Germline loops: CDR1 SEHNR, CDR2 FQNEAQ (reference sequence). The CDR3 is made up of 15 amino acids. With 0 bases removed from V and 3 bases from J, the gap between germline ends came to 9 bases. In nucleotides, the CDR3 is TGTGCCAGCAGCTTAGCCCGTGGGCTCTACAATGAGCAGTTCTTC. Translation gives CASSLARGLYNEQFF.

This chain connects TRBV27 to TRBJ2-2, with a tentative D call TRBD2 (5 bases). Trimming stripped 3 bases from V and 1 base from J, with 12 bases between. CDR3 length equals 16 residues. Germline V gene lookup returns CDR1 MNHEY and CDR2 SMNVEV (reference sequence). The CDR3 DNA follows: TGTGCCAGCAGTTTCCCCCCGGGAAAGAACACCGGGGAGCTGTTTTTT. This translates into CASSFPPGKNTGELFF.

The V call is TRBV5-1, the J call TRBJ1-1; D is undetermined. Germline V lookup: CDR1 SGHRS, CDR2 YFSETQ. V was shortened by 0 bases and J by 1 base, with 13 bases between the two germline ends. The CDR3 contains 16 residues. The chain's CDR3 is CASSLGRAGANTEAFF. Written as DNA, the CDR3 is TGCGCCAGCAGCTTGGGTAGGGCAGGAGCGAACACTGAAGCTTTCTTT.

The chain carries TRBV6-1 and TRBJ1-2; possible D gene TRBD1, 6 bases. V lost 2 bases to trimming and J lost 6 bases, with 7 bases between them. The CDR3 runs 12 residues. Germline V CDR1 and CDR2: MNHNS, SASEGT. The CDR3 sequence: CASSEQGNGYTF. The CDR3 DNA reads TGTGCCAGCAGTGAACAGGGGAATGGCTACACCTTC.